Below are 26 T cell receptor beta chains sequenced from a single sample in a study of PD-L1 blockade in urothelial cancer. As to time point: pretreatment peripheral blood. Sequencing used immunoSEQ multiplex PCR; TCRdb keeps in-frame clones, though not all of them. The data show around 100,000 clones, around 91% seen once. This material consisted of PBMCs, taken around atezolizumab (anti-PD-L1) treatment. The receptors come from a man in his fifties or sixties with urothelial cancer.

This clone showed up just a few times. This chain links TRBV19 with TRBJ2-5; 10 nucleotides align to TRBD1. Germline assignment: CDR1 LNHDA and CDR2 SQIVND (reference sequence). V dropped 5 bases and J dropped 5; count of bases not matched to a gene: 11. The CDR3 spans 16 residues. Written as DNA, the CDR3 is TGTGCCAGTAGTCCCCGGGGACAGGGGCGCGAGGAGACCCAGTACTTC. Protein product: CASSPRGQGREETQYF.

The CDR3 loop reads CASSLMQRGSTDTQYF. CDR3 DNA: TGTGCCAGCAGCTTAATGCAGCGGGGGAGCACAGATACGCAGTATTTT. This chain uses TRBV7-3 with TRBJ2-3; 8 nucleotides match TRBD2. V dropped 1 base and J dropped 0; count of bases not matched to a gene: 3. There are 16 residues in the CDR3. Per germline, CDR1 SGHTA and CDR2 FQGTGA.

The V gene is TRBV30, the J gene TRBJ2-1, with 10 positions matching TRBD2. CDR3 length equals 15 residues. The V gene end was trimmed by 2 bases and the J gene end by 5 bases; junction bases not matched to a gene: 6. Germline V gene data show CDR1 as GTSNPN and CDR2 as SVGIG (reference sequence). The CDR3, as DNA: TGTGCCTGGAGTCCTGGACTAGCGGTTAACAATGAGCAGTTCTTC. This codes for CAWSPGLAVNNEQFF.

The chain employs TRBV5-6 and TRBJ2-5; maybe TRBD1 (5 bases). This CDR3 is 14 amino acids long. V was pared by 6 bases and J by 5 bases, with 17 bases between. The V gene's germline CDR1 is SGHDT and CDR2 YYEEEE. This CDR3 reads CASTLRGLRETQYF. The CDR3 DNA sequence: TGTGCCAGCACCCTTAGGGGTCTTAGGGAGACCCAGTACTTC.

This sequence joins TRBV28 and TRBJ2-7; 8 positions match TRBD1. After removal of 5 bases from V and 1 base from J, the junction contained 7 bases not matched to a gene. The CDR3 covers 15 residues. Germline V lookup: CDR1 MDHEN, CDR2 SYDVKM. Written as DNA, the CDR3 is TGTGCCAGCAGTCCGGACAGGGTGTTTTCCTACGAGCAGTACTTC. Its translation is CASSPDRVFSYEQYF.

The chain is built from TRBV28 and TRBJ2-7, with 7 bases fitting TRBD1. This CDR3 spans 13 amino acids. V shed 6 bases, J shed 4 bases, and the junction held 6 bases outside the gene matches. The germline CDR1 and CDR2 sequences are MDHEN and SYDVKM. In nucleotides, the CDR3 is TGTGCCAGCAGGACAGGGTTAGAATACGAGCAGTACTTC. It is translated as CASRTGLEYEQYF.

The J gene is TRBJ2-3, the V gene TRBV5-1; TRBD2 matches 9 bases. Germline values: CDR1 SGHRS, CDR2 YFSETQ. Trimming at V came to 0 bases and at J to 0 bases, leaving 2 bases not matched to a gene. There are 16 residues in the CDR3. The CDR3 is CASSLAGTSSTDTQYF. The DNA for the CDR3 is TGCGCCAGCAGCTTGGCCGGGACTAGCAGCACAGATACGCAGTATTTT.

This clone appeared a single time. The rearrangement links TRBV7-6 to TRBJ1-1, with unresolved D. CDR1 is SGHVS, CDR2 FNYEAQ, per germline. There are 13 residues in the CDR3. Trimming took 2 bases from V and 3 from J, leaving 7 bases between them. The CDR3 coding sequence is TGTGCCAGCAGCTTAAGGAGGGACACTGAAGCTTTCTTT. Translating it yields CASSLRRDTEAFF.

CDR3 bases: TGTGCCAGCAGCTTAGTCGTTCCGTCAGATACGCAGTATTTT. Translation: CASSLVVPSDTQYF. The chain uses TRBV7-2 and TRBJ2-3; no clear D. CDR3 length: 14 residues. Germline assignment: CDR1 SGHTA and CDR2 FQGNSA. Deletions cut 1 base from V and 4 bases from J, with 9 bases between.

The rearrangement links TRBV27 to TRBJ2-7, with TRBD2 matching 7 bases. Germline lookup yields CDR1 MNHEY and CDR2 SMNVEV (reference sequence). The CDR3 extends over 14 amino acids. With 4 bases clipped from V and 2 bases from J, the junction kept 5 bases outside the gene matches. The CDR3 DNA follows: TGTGCCAGCAGTTCCCAAGGGAGGGCCTACGAGCAGTACTTC. Translation: CASSSQGRAYEQYF.

The genes are TRBV19 and TRBJ1-5; unclear D gene. Between the trimmed V and J ends, which lost 3 bases and 2 bases, there was a span of 11 bases. The CDR3 has 15 amino acids. Germline V gene sequence: CDR1 LNHDA, CDR2 SQIVND (reference sequence). CDR3: CASSMRALGNQPQHF. CDR3 nucleotide sequence: TGTGCCAGTAGTATGCGTGCCCTAGGCAATCAGCCCCAGCATTTT.

The V and J genes are TRBV11-3 and TRBJ2-1; TRBD2 aligns across 7 bases. The germline V gene has CDR1 SGHNT and CDR2 YENEEA. After removal of 4 bases from V and 3 bases from J, the junction contained 9 bases not matched to a gene. The CDR3 loop spans 16 amino acids. The CDR3 DNA is TGTGCCAGCAGCTCCATGGGGTCGGGGGGCTACAATGAGCAGTTCTTC. It translates to CASSSMGSGGYNEQFF. Full variable domain (remainder filled in from reference TRBV11-3 and TRBJ2-1): EAGVVQSPRYKIIEKKQPVAFWCNPISGHNTLYWYLQNLGQGPELLIRYENEEAVDDSQLPKDRFSAERLKGVDSTLKIQPAELGDSAVYLCASSSMGSGGYNEQFFGPGTRLTVL.

The chain employs TRBV30 and TRBJ2-3; tentatively, D is TRBD2 (6 bases). The germline gives CDR1 GTSNPN, CDR2 SVGIG (reference sequence). With 5 bases removed from V and 2 bases from J, the gap between germline ends came to 11 bases. The CDR3 is 13 residues long. This CDR3 is CAWSGGYTDTQYF. The CDR3 nucleotides read TGTGCCTGGTCTGGAGGGTACACAGATACGCAGTATTTT.

The V call is TRBV30, the J call TRBJ2-3; 12 nucleotides line up with TRBD2. Unmatched junction bases numbered 1, after V lost 0 bases and J lost 3 bases. Germline CDR1 GTSNPN, CDR2 SVGIG (reference sequence). The CDR3 consists of 15 residues. In DNA, the CDR3 is TGTGCCTGGAGTGTAGGGACTAGCGGGACAGATACGCAGTATTTT. Amino acids: CAWSVGTSGTDTQYF.

The chain couples TRBV15 to TRBJ1-4; D possibly corresponds to TRBD1 (5 bases). Trimming cost V 1 base and J 7 bases, with 13 bases left between them. CDR1 and CDR2 (germline): LNHNV, YYDKDF (reference sequence). This CDR3 comprises 15 residues. CDR3 sequence (DNA): TGTGCCACCAGCAGAGGGGCAGGGTCGGGTGAAAAACTGTTTTTT. Its protein is CATSRGAGSGEKLFF.

The genes are TRBV5-1 and TRBJ2-1; 9 nucleotides agree with TRBD2. Losses at the gene ends were 5 bases for V and 0 bases for J; bases not matched to a gene: 9. CDR1 is SGHRS and CDR2 is YFSETQ in the germline V gene. This CDR3 has 17 amino acids. The CDR3 DNA follows: TGCGCCAGCAGTCCGGGGGCGGGAGGGAGCTCCTACAATGAGCAGTTCTTC. As protein: CASSPGAGGSSYNEQFF.

The chain has TRBV5-5 and TRBJ2-4; 8 bases are shared with TRBD1. Germline assignment: CDR1 SGHKS and CDR2 YYEKEE (reference sequence). The CDR3 is 12 residues long. After removal of 4 bases from V and 13 bases from J, the junction contained 7 bases not matched to a gene. The CDR3 nucleotides are TGTGCCAGCAGCCGGGACAGGTTACAACAGTACTTC. This gives the protein CASSRDRLQQYF.

The chain's CDR3 is CASSQVWASGTYEQYF. Written as DNA, the CDR3 is TGTGCCAGCAGCCAAGTTTGGGCTAGCGGAACCTACGAGCAGTACTTC. The chain employs TRBV14 and TRBJ2-7; TRBD2 agrees at 7 bases. Losses at the gene ends were 1 base for V and 2 bases for J; bases not matched to a gene: 8. Germline CDR1 reads SGHDN; CDR2 reads FVKESK. The CDR3 runs 16 residues.

This clone was counted only a few times. The chain couples TRBV9 to TRBJ1-6; D call uncertain. V dropped 4 bases and J dropped 7 bases, with 15 bases sitting between them. CDR3 length: 15 residues. CDR1 is SGDLS, CDR2 YYNGEE, per germline. CDR3 amino acids: CASSPGGVGNSPLHF. CDR3 nucleotide sequence: TGTGCCAGCAGCCCCGGCGGGGTCGGCAATTCACCCCTCCACTTT.

The V and J genes are TRBV4-2 and TRBJ2-5; 9 nucleotides align to TRBD1. V lost 2 bases, J lost 5 bases, and 12 bases stayed unmatched. Germline lookup yields CDR1 LGHNA and CDR2 YNFKEQ. CDR3 length equals 17 residues. CDR3 bases: TGTGCCAGCAGCCAAAATGGGGACAGGGAGCGTCAGGAGACCCAGTACTTC. Its translation is CASSQNGDRERQETQYF.

This clone came up once. The chain employs TRBV27 and TRBJ2-7, with 11 bases identical to TRBD1. Germline-derived CDR1 and CDR2 are MNHEY and SMNVEV (reference sequence). V shed 4 bases, J shed 7 bases, and the junction held 6 bases outside the gene matches. The CDR3 consists of 14 residues. The CDR3 bases are TGTGCCAGCAGTTCCGGACAGGGGGCGGGAGAGCAGTACTTC. It yields the protein CASSSGQGAGEQYF.

This chain connects TRBV29-1 to TRBJ2-7; 8 bases agree with TRBD1. This CDR3 has 13 amino acids. Germline V lookup: CDR1 SQVTM, CDR2 ANQGSEA. After removal of 5 bases from V and 6 bases from J, the junction contained 9 bases not matched to a gene. The CDR3, as DNA: TGCAGCGTTCGGTCAGGGGGCGTCTCCGAGCAGTACTTC. Translating it yields CSVRSGGVSEQYF.

The chain combines TRBV9 with TRBJ2-3; possible D gene TRBD2, 6 bases. Per the germline V gene, CDR1 is SGDLS and CDR2 is YYNGEE. CDR3 size: 14 residues. V was pared by 4 bases and J by 1 base, with 10 bases between. The CDR3 DNA is TGTGCCAGCAGCATTTCTAGCGGCACAGATACGCAGTATTTT. Translated: CASSISSGTDTQYF.

The chain combines TRBV7-3 with TRBJ2-3; maybe TRBD1 (5 bases). Trimming pared 5 bases from V and 3 bases from J, leaving 12 bases between. Germline CDR1 SGHTA, CDR2 FQGTGA. This CDR3 is 14 amino acids long. The CDR3 DNA sequence: TGTGCCAGCAGCCAGGGTCCTGAAACAGATACGCAGTATTTT. Protein product: CASSQGPETDTQYF.

The rearrangement uses TRBV6-1 and TRBJ2-7, with a weak D call TRBD1 (5 bases). The ends were cut back, 5 bases at V and 6 bases at J, with 11 bases in the middle. CDR1 and CDR2 (germline): MNHNS, SASEGT. This CDR3 has 12 residues. CDR3 in amino acids: CASSPRVGEQYF. CDR3 coding DNA: TGTGCCAGCAGTCCCAGGGTGGGCGAGCAGTACTTC.

This clone was seen just once. The chain carries TRBV6-1 and TRBJ2-7; no definite D call. Germline V gene lookup returns CDR1 MNHNS and CDR2 SASEGT. CDR3 length: 13 amino acids. The V gene lost 1 base and the J gene lost 2 bases, with 6 bases spanning the gap. The CDR3 coding sequence is TGTGCCAGCAGTGAAGGTACAGCCTACGAGCAGTACTTC. Protein sequence: CASSEGTAYEQYF.